Sequencing of this TCR beta chain was carried out in a study of blood T cells in healthy people across ages. Study-level results: Long-lived donors exceeded aged donors in naive CD4+ cells and diversity. TCR beta diversity per million T cells fell roughly linearly with age.

PCR was performed a second time for roughly 7 to 12 cycles using a sample-barcoded 5' primer and a J-beta primer mix. Carrying 12 random nucleotides, a template-switch adaptor labeled each individual cDNA molecule. TCRdb reprocessed the 5' RACE reads via MiXCR and lists one record per CDR3 protein. The sample holds fewer than 950,000 distinct CDR3 sequences, roughly 35% seen once. Germline assignment: CDR1 MDHEN and CDR2 SYDVKM. This CDR3 comprises 16 residues. V lost 0 bases and J 4 bases, leaving 13 bases between the germline ends. A few counts support this clonotype. The antigen is unknown. This chain joins TRBV28 and TRBJ2-1; unclear D gene. The sequence was obtained from a man aged 18 to 35 in good health. Material for sequencing was blood. The CDR3 DNA follows: TGTGCCAGCAGTTTATGGGAAAGGCAGACATACAATGAGCAGTTCTTC. It yields the protein CASSLWERQTYNEQFF. The complete variable domain, with remaining parts taken from reference TRBV28 and TRBJ2-1, reads DVKVTQSSRYLVKRTGEKVFLECVQDMDHENMFWYRQDPGLGLRLIYFSYDVKMKEKGDIPEGYSVSREKKERFSLILESASTNQTSMYLCASSLWERQTYNEQFFGPGTRLTVL.